This TCR beta chain was retrieved from a study of blood T cell repertoires in COVID-19. Overall study: Samples representing acute and convalescent COVID-19 were sourced from the United States, Italy and Spain. The cDNA or gDNA used as material had been derived from T cells, B-cell-depleted T cells, or PBMCs.

With V trimmed by 5 bases and J by 4 bases, 9 bases remained unmatched. The CDR3 spans 16 residues. The V gene's germline CDR1 is SGHTA and CDR2 FQGTGA. How the authors handled the data: From reference gene primer amplification, estimates of nucleated cell counts were derived. Only in-frame clones appear in the TCRdb table, and some are missing; sequencing was by immunoSEQ multiplex PCR. The DNA was the basis for D and trimming; V, J and clone size are from that table. The table lists around 4,000 clones, approximately 89% of them singletons. The TCR comes from a woman aged 70-85 years with active COVID-19. The specimen was peripheral blood. The chain uses TRBV7-3 and TRBJ2-7, with 12 positions matching TRBD1. This CDR3 is CASSPDGDRGQYEQYF. For the CDR3, the DNA is TGTGCCAGCAGCCCAGACGGGGACAGGGGGCAGTACGAGCAGTACTTC. Full variable domain (remainder filled in from reference TRBV7-3 and TRBJ2-7): GAGVSQTPSNKVTEKGKYVELRCDPISGHTALYWYRQSLGQGPEFLIYFQGTGAADDSGLPNDRFFAVRPEGSVSTLKIQRTERGDSAVYLCASSPDGDRGQYEQYFGPGTRLTVT.